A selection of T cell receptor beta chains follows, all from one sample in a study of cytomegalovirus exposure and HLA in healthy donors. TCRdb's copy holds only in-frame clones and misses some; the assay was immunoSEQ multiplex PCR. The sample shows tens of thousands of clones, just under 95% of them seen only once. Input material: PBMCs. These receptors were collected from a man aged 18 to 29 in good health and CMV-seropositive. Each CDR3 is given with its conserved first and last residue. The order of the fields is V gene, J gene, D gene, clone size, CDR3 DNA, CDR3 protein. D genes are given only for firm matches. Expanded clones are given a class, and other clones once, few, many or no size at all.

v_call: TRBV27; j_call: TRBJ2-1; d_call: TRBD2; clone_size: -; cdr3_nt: TGTGCCAGCAGTCTAGTAGGGGAACTAGCGAAGCAGTTCTTC; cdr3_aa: CASSLVGELAKQFF
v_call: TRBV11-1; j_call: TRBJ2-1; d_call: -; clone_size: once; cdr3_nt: TGTGCCAGCAGCTCTTTATCGAGCTCGGCCTACAATGAGCAGTTCTTC; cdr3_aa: CASSSLSSSAYNEQFF
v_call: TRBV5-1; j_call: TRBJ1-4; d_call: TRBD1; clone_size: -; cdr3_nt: TGCGCCAGCAAAGAATCCGGGACAGGGGATGAAAAACTGTTTTTT; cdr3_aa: CASKESGTGDEKLFF
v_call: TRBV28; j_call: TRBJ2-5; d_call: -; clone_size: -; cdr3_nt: TGTGCCAGCAGCCCTGGAGGGGCAGGTCAAGAGACCCAGTACTTC; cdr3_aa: CASSPGGAGQETQYF
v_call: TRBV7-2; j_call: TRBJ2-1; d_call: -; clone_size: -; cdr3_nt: TGTGCCAGCAGCTCCGCCGAGGGCCGAATTGAGCAGTTCTTC; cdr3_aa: CASSSAEGRIEQFF
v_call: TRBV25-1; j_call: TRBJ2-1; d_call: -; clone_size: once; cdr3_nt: TGTGCCAGCAGTGCACTTCTAGGGGGCTCCTACAATGAGCAGTTCTTC; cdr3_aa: CASSALLGGSYNEQFF
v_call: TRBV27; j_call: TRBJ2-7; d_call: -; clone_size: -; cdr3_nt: TGTGCCAGCAGTACCGTCTCCTACGAGCAGTACTTC; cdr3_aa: CASSTVSYEQYF
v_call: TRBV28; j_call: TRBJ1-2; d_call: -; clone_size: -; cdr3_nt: TGTGCCAGCAGTTTATTGGCAGATAACTATGGCTACACCTTC; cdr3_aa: CASSLLADNYGYTF
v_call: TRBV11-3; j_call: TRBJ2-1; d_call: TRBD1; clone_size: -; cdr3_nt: TGTGCCAGCAGCCCCGGGACAGGGAGTTTCCACAATGAGCAGTTCTTC; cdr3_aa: CASSPGTGSFHNEQFF
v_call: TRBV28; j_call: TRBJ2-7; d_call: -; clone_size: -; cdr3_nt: TGTGCCAGTCTCCGGGACACCAACTACGAGCAGTACTTC; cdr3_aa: CASLRDTNYEQYF
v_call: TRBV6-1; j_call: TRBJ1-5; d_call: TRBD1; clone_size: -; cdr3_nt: TGTGCCAGCAGCAACATGGGACAGGGAGGCCAGCCCCAGCATTTT; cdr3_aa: CASSNMGQGGQPQHF
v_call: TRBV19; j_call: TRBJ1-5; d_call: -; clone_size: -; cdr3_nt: TGTGCCAGTAGTATTAAGGGGTATAGCAATCAGCCCCAGCATTTT; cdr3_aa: CASSIKGYSNQPQHF
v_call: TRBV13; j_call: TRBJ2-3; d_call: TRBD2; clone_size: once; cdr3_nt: TGTGCCAGCAGCTTATTTGTGGGAGGGCCCTCGGCGGTTACAGATACGCAGTATTTT; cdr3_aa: CASSLFVGGPSAVTDTQYF
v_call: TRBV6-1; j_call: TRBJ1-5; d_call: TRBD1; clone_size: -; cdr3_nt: TGTGCCAGCAGTGTGGGACAGGGGAGCCAGCATTTT; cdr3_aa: CASSVGQGSQHF
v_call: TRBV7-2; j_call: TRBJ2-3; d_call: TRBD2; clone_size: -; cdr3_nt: TGTGCCAGCAGCTATGGACTAGCGGGATATGGGCAGTATTTT; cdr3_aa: CASSYGLAGYGQYF
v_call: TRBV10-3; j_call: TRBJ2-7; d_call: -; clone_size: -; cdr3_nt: TGTGCCATCAGTGGAACAGATCACAACGAGCAGTACTTC; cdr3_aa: CAISGTDHNEQYF
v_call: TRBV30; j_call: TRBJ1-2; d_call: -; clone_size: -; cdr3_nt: TGTGCCTGGTCAATCGGCAGGTCAATTTCTAACTATGGCTACACCTTC; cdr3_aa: CAWSIGRSISNYGYTF
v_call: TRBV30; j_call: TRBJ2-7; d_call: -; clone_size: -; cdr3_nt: TGTGCCTGCGGGATTAGCGTCTACGAGCAGTACTTC; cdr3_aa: CACGISVYEQYF
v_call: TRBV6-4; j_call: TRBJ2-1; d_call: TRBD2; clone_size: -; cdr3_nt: TGTGCCAGCAGTGACTCGATAGCGGGAGGCCCCAGGGAGCAGTTCTTC; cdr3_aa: CASSDSIAGGPREQFF
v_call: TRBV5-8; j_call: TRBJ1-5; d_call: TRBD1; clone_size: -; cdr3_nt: TGTGCCAGCAGGGGAGCGAGGACAGGGCTCGGTAGCAATCAGCCCCAGCATTTT; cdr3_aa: CASRGARTGLGSNQPQHF
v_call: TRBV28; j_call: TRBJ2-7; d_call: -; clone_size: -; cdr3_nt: TGTGCCAGCAGCAACCCCGCGGGTCCCTACGAGCAGTACTTC; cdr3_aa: CASSNPAGPYEQYF
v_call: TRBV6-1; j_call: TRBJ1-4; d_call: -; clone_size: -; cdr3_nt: TGTGCCAGCAGTGAAGGGGGAGGCAGTGGAAATGAAAAACTGTTTTTT; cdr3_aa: CASSEGGGSGNEKLFF
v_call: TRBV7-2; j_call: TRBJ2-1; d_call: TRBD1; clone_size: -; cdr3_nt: TGTGCCAGCAGCTTACAGGGGGCAAGTGAGCAGTTCTTC; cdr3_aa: CASSLQGASEQFF